This T cell receptor (beta chain) was identified during a study of human T cells and chemical hapten exposure. The CDR3 consists of 17 residues. Germline values: CDR1 SGHKS, CDR2 YYEKEE (reference sequence). V was pared by 4 bases and J by 1 base, with 20 bases between. Regarding time point: patch test 1, 2 weeks after DPC sensitization. Treatment here: therapeutic diphenylcyclopropenone sensitization with weekly scalp DPC. Total RNA was isolated from unfractionated whole blood. TCRdb fed the RACE reads into MiXCR, producing one record per CDR3 protein. The sample holds about 35,000 distinct CDR3 sequences, around 6.4% seen once. This clonotype appeared many times.

Sequencing used whole blood, obtained in connection with sensitization to the hapten diphenylcyclopropenone (DPC). V usage is TRBV5-5 and J usage is TRBJ1-1; D perhaps matches TRBD1 (5 bases). The origin of this receptor is a woman aged 25 to 39 with alopecia areata. Some clones in this sample may be carry-over from other donors' samples. The CDR3: CASSPRPGVTSNTEAFF. The CDR3 DNA reads TGTGCCAGCAGCCCCCGTCCGGGGGTAACCTCGAACACTGAAGCTTTCTTT.